Given below is one T cell receptor beta chain in context. This clonotype has only a few counts. This receptor's antigen is unknown. It has no much larger one-base neighbor in the sample; base qualities were not kept. In the study, sorted CD4+ and CD8+ blood T cells from patients with severe aplastic anemia and from healthy subjects underwent deep sequencing of TCR repertoires. Ficoll-Paque density gradient centrifugation was used to isolate peripheral blood mononuclear cells. Before DNA extraction, CD4+ and CD8+ T cells were sorted with FACS or magnetic beads. The data stem from a study of CD8+CD57+ T cells in acquired aplastic anemia (dated by TCRdb to between 2018 and 2020). Broadly, across the study: On average, sorted CD4+ and CD8+ cells yielded around 3.4 ug of extracted DNA, with a range of roughly 0.17 to 27.4 ug. An average of about 10 million reads for CD4+ cells and 11 million or so reads for CD8+ cells was obtained from healthy donor samples. Study-wide conclusions, independent of this receptor: Roughly 30 CD8+ CDR3 sequences were found to be shared between patients and controls, but these sequences appeared to be highly expressed in patients and within the immunodominant clones of the patients. No significant difference in CD8+ Simpson's diversity was found between patients and healthy controls (P=0.060).

Genomic DNA was used as template for profiling of TCR beta VDJ combinations and CDR3 sequences. An Illumina HiSeq 2000 was the platform used for TCR repertoire sequencing. On the authors' methods: TRBV/TRBJ rearrangement plots, CDR3 size and DJ length profiles, and Simpson's diversity index were used to assess repertoires. Whichever DNA sequence was most abundant in the deep sequencing data was defined as the immunodominant clone. CDR3 amino acid sequences were screened for sharing across subjects and compared with published repertoires and the VDJdb database. The public reads were run again by TCRdb, first through fastp at Q25 and then through MiXCR, and only productive beta chains were kept. Entries are consolidated by CDR3 protein sequence, retaining the most common genes and DNA. Clone size and V and J calls follow TCRdb, not the original study. The sample data list fewer than 250,000 distinct CDR3 sequences, and approximately 49% of these were observed just once. The ten biggest clones cover about 15% of the sample.

From cysteine to phenylalanine, the CDR3 is 16 amino acids long. Only the CDR3 DNA stays, 48 bases, in frame from base 1. V has 9 bases trimmed and J has 6 bases trimmed; junction bases matching no gene number 15. The germline V gene encodes CDR1 LNHDA and CDR2 SQIVND (reference sequence). The receptor chain draws on TRBV19 and TRBJ2-1; the junction holds 9 bases that match TRBD2. The sequenced sample consisted of sorted CD4+, CD8+, or CD8+CD57+ T cells (not recorded which) from PBMCs. The sequence came from a human donor in good health, serving as a control. CDR3 protein: CASTQVAGVAPNEQFF. In nucleotides, the sequence is TGTGCCAGCACCCAAGTAGCGGGGGTTGCCCCCAATGAGCAGTTCTTC. The entire variable domain, with the stretches around the CDR3 drawn from the reference TRBV19 and TRBJ2-1 proteins, is DGGITQSPKYLFRKEGQNVTLSCEQNLNHDAMYWYRQDPGQGLRLIYYSQIVNDFQKGDIAEGYSVSREKKESFPLTVTSAQKNPTAFYLCASTQVAGVAPNEQFFGPGTRLTVL.